The present T cell receptor (beta chain) was sequenced within a study of cytomegalovirus exposure and HLA in healthy donors. General study points: The study put 150 or so TCR beta chains on its list as cytomegalovirus-associated.

Produced via immunoSEQ multiplex PCR; TCRdb's table is partial and in-frame only. The table has fewer than 75,000 clones, about 95% seen once. Germline CDR1 is MNHEY and CDR2 is SVGAGI. V lost 6 bases, J lost 7 bases, and 5 bases stayed unmatched. The CDR3 loop spans 13 amino acids. Turning to this clone: Its antigen is as yet unknown.

This clonotype originated in a man between 18 and 29 years old in good health and CMV-seronegative. The chain has TRBV6-5 and TRBJ1-2; 10 nucleotides align to TRBD1. The specimen was PBMCs. This CDR3 is CASRPGTGVGYTF. In nucleotides, the CDR3 is TGTGCCAGCAGACCCGGGACAGGGGTTGGCTACACCTTC.